This T cell receptor (beta chain) was retrieved from a study of cytomegalovirus exposure and HLA in healthy donors. Study-level results: Later analysis identified a missense DCLRE1C variant that was linked to TCR beta V- and J-gene trimming. A later analysis found TCR association rates differed by HLA locus, highest for DRB1 and lowest for HLA-C.

This CDR3 comprises 16 residues. Germline CDR1 is SEHNR and CDR2 is FQNEAQ (reference sequence). With 60 Vbeta and 13 Jbeta primers, the PCR was carried out. Clones were sequenced by immunoSEQ multiplex PCR, and TCRdb holds only the in-frame ones, with some missing. The sample includes about 140,000 clones, around four fifths of them seen just once. Points on this clone: No antigen is known for it. Mismatch with germline at one junction end may stem from a read error.

This chain uses TRBV7-9 with TRBJ2-1; TRBD1 agrees at 8 bases. This clonotype originated in a man aged 35-49 years in good health and CMV-seronegative. The sequencing input was PBMCs. The CDR3 DNA is TGTTCCAGCAGCACCGAGGACAGGGTCTCCTACAATGAGCAGTTCTTC. This encodes CSSSTEDRVSYNEQFF.